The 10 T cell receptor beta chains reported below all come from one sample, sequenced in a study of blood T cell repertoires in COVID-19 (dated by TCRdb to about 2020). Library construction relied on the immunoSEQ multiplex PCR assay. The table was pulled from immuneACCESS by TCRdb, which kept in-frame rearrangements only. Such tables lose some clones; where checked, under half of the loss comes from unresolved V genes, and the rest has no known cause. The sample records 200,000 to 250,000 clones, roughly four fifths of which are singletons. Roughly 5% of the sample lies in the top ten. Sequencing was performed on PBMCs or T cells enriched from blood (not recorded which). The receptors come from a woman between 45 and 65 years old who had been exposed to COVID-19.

The CDR3 DNA sequence: TGCAGCGTTTCCCCCGAGCCGGGACTAGCGGGGGCCATGAGCTCCTACAATGAGCAGTTCTTC. Amino acid sequence: CSVSPEPGLAGAMSSYNEQFF. The J gene is TRBJ2-1, the V gene TRBV29-1; 14 bases map to TRBD2. This CDR3 has 21 amino acids. Per the germline V gene, CDR1 is SQVTM and CDR2 is ANQGSEA. The ends lost 5 bases at V and 0 bases at J; junction bases unmatched: 18.

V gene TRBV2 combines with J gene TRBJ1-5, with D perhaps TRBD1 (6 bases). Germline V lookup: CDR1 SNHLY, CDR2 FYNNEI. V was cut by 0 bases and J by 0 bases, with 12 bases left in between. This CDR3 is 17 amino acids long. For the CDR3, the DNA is TGTGCCAGCAGTGAAGCGCTTAGGGGGTTTAGCAATCAGCCCCAGCATTTT. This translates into CASSEALRGFSNQPQHF.

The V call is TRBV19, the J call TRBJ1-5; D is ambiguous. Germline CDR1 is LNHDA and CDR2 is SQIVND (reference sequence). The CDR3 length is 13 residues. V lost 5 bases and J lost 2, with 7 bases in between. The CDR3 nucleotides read TGTGCCAGTAGTCACATCGGCAATCAGCCCCAGCATTTT. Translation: CASSHIGNQPQHF.

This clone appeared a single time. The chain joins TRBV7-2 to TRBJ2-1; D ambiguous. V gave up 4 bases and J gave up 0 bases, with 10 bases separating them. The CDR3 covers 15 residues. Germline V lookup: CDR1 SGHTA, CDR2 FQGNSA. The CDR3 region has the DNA TGTGCCAGCAGCTCCCCTCGCAGCTCCTACAATGAGCAGTTCTTC. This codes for CASSSPRSSYNEQFF.

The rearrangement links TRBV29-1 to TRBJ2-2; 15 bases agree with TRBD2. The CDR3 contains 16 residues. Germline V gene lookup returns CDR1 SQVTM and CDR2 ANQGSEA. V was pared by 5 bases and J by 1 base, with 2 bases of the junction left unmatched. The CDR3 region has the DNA TGCAGCGTTCAGGGACTAGCGGGGGGGAACACCGGGGAGCTGTTTTTT. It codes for CSVQGLAGGNTGELFF.

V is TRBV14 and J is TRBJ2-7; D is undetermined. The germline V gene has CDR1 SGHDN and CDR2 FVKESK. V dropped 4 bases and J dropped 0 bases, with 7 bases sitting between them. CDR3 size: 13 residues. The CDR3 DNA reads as TGTGCCAGCAGCCCGAGGAGCTCCTACGAGCAGTACTTC. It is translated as CASSPRSSYEQYF.

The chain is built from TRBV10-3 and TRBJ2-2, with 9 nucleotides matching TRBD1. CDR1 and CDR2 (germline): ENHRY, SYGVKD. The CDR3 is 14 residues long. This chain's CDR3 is CASWTGADTGELFF. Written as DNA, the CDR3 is TGTGCAAGCTGGACAGGGGCCGACACCGGGGAGCTGTTTTTT.

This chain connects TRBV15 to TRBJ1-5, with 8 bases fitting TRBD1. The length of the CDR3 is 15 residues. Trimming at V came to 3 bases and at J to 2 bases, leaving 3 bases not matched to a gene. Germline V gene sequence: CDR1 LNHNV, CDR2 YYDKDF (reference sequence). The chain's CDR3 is CATSSGQGRNQPQHF. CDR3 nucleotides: TGTGCCACCAGCAGCGGACAGGGACGCAATCAGCCCCAGCATTTT.

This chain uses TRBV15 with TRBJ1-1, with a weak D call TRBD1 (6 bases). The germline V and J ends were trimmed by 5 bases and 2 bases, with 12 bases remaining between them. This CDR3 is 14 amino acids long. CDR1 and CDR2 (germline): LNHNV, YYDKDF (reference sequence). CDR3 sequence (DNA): TGTGCCACCAGCGGCGTACAGGGCAACACTGAAGCTTTCTTT. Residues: CATSGVQGNTEAFF. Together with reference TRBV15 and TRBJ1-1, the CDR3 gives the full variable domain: DAMVIQNPRYQVTQFGKPVTLSCSQTLNHNVMYWYQQKSSQAPKLLFHYYDKDFNNEADTPDNFQSRRPNTSFCFLDIRSPGLGDTAMYLCATSGVQGNTEAFFGQGTRLTVV.

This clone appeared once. CDR3 residues: CASSELTGRQTQYF. As DNA, the CDR3 is TGTGCCAGCAGTGAACTGACAGGGCGACAGACCCAGTACTTC. The chain employs TRBV2 and TRBJ2-5; 7 positions agree with TRBD1. CDR3 length: 14 amino acids. V was pared by 2 bases and J by 6 bases, with 6 bases of the junction left unmatched. Looked up from germline, CDR1 is SNHLY and CDR2 is FYNNEI.